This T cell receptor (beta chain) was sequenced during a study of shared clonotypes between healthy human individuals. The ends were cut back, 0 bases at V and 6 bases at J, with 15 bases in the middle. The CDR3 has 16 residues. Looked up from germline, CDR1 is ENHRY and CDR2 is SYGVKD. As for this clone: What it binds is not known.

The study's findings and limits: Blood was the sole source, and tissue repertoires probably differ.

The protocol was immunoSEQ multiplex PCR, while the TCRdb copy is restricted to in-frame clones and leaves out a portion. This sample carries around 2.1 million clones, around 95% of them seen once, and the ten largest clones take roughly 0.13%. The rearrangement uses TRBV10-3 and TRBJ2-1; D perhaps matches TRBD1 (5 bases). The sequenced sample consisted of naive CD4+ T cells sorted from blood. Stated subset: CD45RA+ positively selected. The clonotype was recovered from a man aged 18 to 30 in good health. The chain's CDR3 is CAISESKGAGVNEQFF. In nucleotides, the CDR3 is TGTGCCATCAGTGAGTCTAAAGGGGCAGGAGTCAATGAGCAGTTCTTC.